The rows below give T cell receptor beta chains drawn from one sample of a study of blood T cell repertoires in COVID-19. The table came from immunoSEQ multiplex PCR; TCRdb's copy has only in-frame clones and leaves some out. The sample lists a few hundred thousand clones, more than 70% occurring once. Input material: peripheral blood. The receptors derive from a woman aged 30 to 39 with COVID-19, enrolled during active disease. The CDR3 runs from the conserved cysteine through the conserved F or W. D genes are given only for firm matches. Not every row has a clone size; where given, it reads once, few, many or a size class.

cdr3_aa,cdr3_nt,v_call,d_call,j_call,clone_size
CASSESGQSNQPQHF,TGCGCCAGCAGTGAGAGTGGACAGAGCAATCAGCCCCAGCATTTT,TRBV10-2,-,TRBJ1-5,-
CASSGQQGIPYGYTF,TGTGCCAGCAGCGGCCAACAGGGAATCCCCTATGGCTACACCTTC,TRBV13,-,TRBJ1-2,few
CASSQDGREGEAFF,TGCGCCAGCAGCCAAGATGGCAGGGAGGGTGAAGCTTTCTTT,TRBV4-3,-,TRBJ1-1,-
CASRTEETQYF,TGTGCCAGCAGGACAGAAGAGACCCAGTACTTC,TRBV2,-,TRBJ2-5,-
CSVEDRVDGYTF,TGCAGCGTTGAGGACAGGGTGGATGGCTACACCTTC,TRBV29-1,TRBD1,TRBJ1-2,-
CASRRTGRNTEAFF,TGTGCCAGTAGGAGGACCGGGAGGAACACTGAAGCTTTCTTT,TRBV19,-,TRBJ1-1,-
CASSETRGTVGGYTF,TGTGCCAGCAGTGAAACAAGGGGGACAGTTGGGGGCTACACCTTC,TRBV6-1,TRBD1,TRBJ1-2,-
CATSRDGGQGNNEQFF,TGTGCCACCAGCAGAGATGGGGGACAGGGGAACAATGAGCAGTTCTTC,TRBV15,TRBD1,TRBJ2-1,-
CSASVGGYSYEQYF,TGCAGTGCTAGTGTCGGGGGTTACTCCTACGAGCAGTACTTC,TRBV20-1,-,TRBJ2-7,-
CASSQGGRGADTQYF,TGCGCCAGCAGCCAAGGCGGGAGGGGGGCAGATACGCAGTATTTT,TRBV4-3,TRBD2,TRBJ2-3,once
CAWRTISYGYTF,TGTGCCTGGAGAACAATCTCCTATGGCTACACCTTC,TRBV30,-,TRBJ1-2,-
CSTTRSDTQYF,TGCAGCACGACTAGGTCAGATACGCAGTATTTT,TRBV29-1,-,TRBJ2-3,once
CASSDAAVGPQHF,TGTGCCAGTTCGGATGCGGCTGTCGGGCCCCAGCATTTT,TRBV19,-,TRBJ1-5,once
CAISRQGQDSYGYTF,TGTGCCATCAGCCGACAGGGACAAGACAGCTATGGCTACACCTTC,TRBV10-3,TRBD1,TRBJ1-2,-
CASSVGTVRTTDTQYF,TGTGCCAGCAGCGTAGGAACAGTTCGAACCACAGATACGCAGTATTTT,TRBV9,-,TRBJ2-3,-
CASSLGPGLGVNYGYTF,TGTGCCAGCAGTCTCGGACCTGGGTTAGGGGTTAACTATGGCTACACCTTC,TRBV27,-,TRBJ1-2,-
CATSRKPRGTEAFF,TGTGCCACCTCACGAAAGCCCAGGGGCACTGAAGCTTTCTTT,TRBV6-5,-,TRBJ1-1,-
CASSVKSRDRVKNTEAFF,TGTGCCAGCAGTGTCAAATCCCGGGACAGGGTGAAGAACACTGAAGCTTTCTTT,TRBV27,TRBD1,TRBJ1-1,-
CASSGDRGYNEQFF,TGTGCCAGCAGTGGTGACAGGGGGTACAATGAGCAGTTCTTC,TRBV27,TRBD1,TRBJ2-1,-
CASSLGLAQQTYEQYF,TGTGCCAGCAGCTTAGGGCTAGCGCAACAAACCTACGAGCAGTACTTC,TRBV7-2,-,TRBJ2-7,-
CASSPTGTASYNEQFF,TGTGCCAGCTCACCAACGGGGACAGCCTCCTACAATGAGCAGTTCTTC,TRBV18,TRBD1,TRBJ2-1,-
CATSPGTGNGGYTF,TGTGCCACCAGTCCCGGGACAGGTAACGGTGGCTACACCTTC,TRBV6-2/TRBV6-3,TRBD1,TRBJ1-2,few
CASRPGLAGGGGELFF,TGTGCCAGCAGACCCGGACTAGCGGGAGGGGGCGGGGAGCTGTTTTTT,TRBV9,TRBD2,TRBJ2-2,-
CASSYRTTYEQYF,TGTGCCAGCAGTTACCGAACAACCTACGAGCAGTACTTC,TRBV6-5,-,TRBJ2-7,-
CASSPPGHLTGELFF,TGTGCCAGCAGTCCACCGGGACACCTCACCGGGGAGCTGTTTTTT,TRBV6-2/TRBV6-3,-,TRBJ2-2,-
CASRVRIGQVEQYF,TGTGCCAGCAGAGTTAGAATAGGACAAGTAGAGCAGTACTTC,TRBV27,-,TRBJ2-7,-
CASDQTGLETTGELFF,TGCGCCAGCGACCAGACAGGGCTTGAAACCACCGGGGAGCTGTTTTTT,TRBV5-1,TRBD1,TRBJ2-2,-
CASSISPGQGYNEQFF,TGTGCCAGTAGTATATCTCCGGGACAGGGCTACAATGAGCAGTTCTTC,TRBV19,TRBD1,TRBJ2-1,-